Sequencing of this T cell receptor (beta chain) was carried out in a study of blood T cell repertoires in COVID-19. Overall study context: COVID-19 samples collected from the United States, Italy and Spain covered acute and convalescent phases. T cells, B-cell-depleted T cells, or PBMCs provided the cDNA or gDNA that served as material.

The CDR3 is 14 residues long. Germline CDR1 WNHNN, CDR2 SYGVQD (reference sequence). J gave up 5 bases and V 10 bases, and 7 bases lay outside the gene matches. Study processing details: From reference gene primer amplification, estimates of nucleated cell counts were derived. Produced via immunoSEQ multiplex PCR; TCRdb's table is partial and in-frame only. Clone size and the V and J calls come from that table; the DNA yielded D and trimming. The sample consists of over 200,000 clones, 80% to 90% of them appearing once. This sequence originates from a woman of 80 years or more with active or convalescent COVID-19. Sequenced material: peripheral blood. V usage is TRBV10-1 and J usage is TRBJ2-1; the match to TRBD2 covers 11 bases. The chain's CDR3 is CATNLAGGHNEQFF. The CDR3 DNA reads TGCGCCACCAATCTAGCGGGAGGACACAATGAGCAGTTCTTC.